This TCR beta chain is drawn from a study of human T cells and chemical hapten exposure. About the research overall: Diphenylcyclopropenone doses were given weekly to the scalps of patients across the roughly 25-week study. Regarding the study as a whole: PT1 expanded TCR numbers rose with patch test score.

The time point was: patch test 3, about 24 weeks after DPC sensitization. Treatment denoted: therapeutic diphenylcyclopropenone sensitization with weekly scalp DPC. One entry per CDR3 protein, called by TCRdb with MiXCR from the RACE reads. This table holds roughly 97,000 distinct CDR3 sequences, 27% found once. V lost 2 bases and J lost 2, with 11 bases in between. Germline V gives CDR1 KGHSH, CDR2 LQKENI. This CDR3 has 15 residues. This clonotype was counted between two and nine times. The antigen is undetermined. V gene TRBV18 combines with J gene TRBJ2-3, with D possibly being TRBD1 or TRBD2 (5 bases each). Sample: whole blood, taken in connection with sensitization to the hapten diphenylcyclopropenone (DPC). This sequence originates from a man aged 35 to 55 with alopecia areata. Some clones in this sample may be carry-over from other donors' samples. CDR3 sequence (DNA): TGTGCCAGCTCACCATCTTTCGGGGCCACAGATACGCAGTATTTT. It translates to CASSPSFGATDTQYF.